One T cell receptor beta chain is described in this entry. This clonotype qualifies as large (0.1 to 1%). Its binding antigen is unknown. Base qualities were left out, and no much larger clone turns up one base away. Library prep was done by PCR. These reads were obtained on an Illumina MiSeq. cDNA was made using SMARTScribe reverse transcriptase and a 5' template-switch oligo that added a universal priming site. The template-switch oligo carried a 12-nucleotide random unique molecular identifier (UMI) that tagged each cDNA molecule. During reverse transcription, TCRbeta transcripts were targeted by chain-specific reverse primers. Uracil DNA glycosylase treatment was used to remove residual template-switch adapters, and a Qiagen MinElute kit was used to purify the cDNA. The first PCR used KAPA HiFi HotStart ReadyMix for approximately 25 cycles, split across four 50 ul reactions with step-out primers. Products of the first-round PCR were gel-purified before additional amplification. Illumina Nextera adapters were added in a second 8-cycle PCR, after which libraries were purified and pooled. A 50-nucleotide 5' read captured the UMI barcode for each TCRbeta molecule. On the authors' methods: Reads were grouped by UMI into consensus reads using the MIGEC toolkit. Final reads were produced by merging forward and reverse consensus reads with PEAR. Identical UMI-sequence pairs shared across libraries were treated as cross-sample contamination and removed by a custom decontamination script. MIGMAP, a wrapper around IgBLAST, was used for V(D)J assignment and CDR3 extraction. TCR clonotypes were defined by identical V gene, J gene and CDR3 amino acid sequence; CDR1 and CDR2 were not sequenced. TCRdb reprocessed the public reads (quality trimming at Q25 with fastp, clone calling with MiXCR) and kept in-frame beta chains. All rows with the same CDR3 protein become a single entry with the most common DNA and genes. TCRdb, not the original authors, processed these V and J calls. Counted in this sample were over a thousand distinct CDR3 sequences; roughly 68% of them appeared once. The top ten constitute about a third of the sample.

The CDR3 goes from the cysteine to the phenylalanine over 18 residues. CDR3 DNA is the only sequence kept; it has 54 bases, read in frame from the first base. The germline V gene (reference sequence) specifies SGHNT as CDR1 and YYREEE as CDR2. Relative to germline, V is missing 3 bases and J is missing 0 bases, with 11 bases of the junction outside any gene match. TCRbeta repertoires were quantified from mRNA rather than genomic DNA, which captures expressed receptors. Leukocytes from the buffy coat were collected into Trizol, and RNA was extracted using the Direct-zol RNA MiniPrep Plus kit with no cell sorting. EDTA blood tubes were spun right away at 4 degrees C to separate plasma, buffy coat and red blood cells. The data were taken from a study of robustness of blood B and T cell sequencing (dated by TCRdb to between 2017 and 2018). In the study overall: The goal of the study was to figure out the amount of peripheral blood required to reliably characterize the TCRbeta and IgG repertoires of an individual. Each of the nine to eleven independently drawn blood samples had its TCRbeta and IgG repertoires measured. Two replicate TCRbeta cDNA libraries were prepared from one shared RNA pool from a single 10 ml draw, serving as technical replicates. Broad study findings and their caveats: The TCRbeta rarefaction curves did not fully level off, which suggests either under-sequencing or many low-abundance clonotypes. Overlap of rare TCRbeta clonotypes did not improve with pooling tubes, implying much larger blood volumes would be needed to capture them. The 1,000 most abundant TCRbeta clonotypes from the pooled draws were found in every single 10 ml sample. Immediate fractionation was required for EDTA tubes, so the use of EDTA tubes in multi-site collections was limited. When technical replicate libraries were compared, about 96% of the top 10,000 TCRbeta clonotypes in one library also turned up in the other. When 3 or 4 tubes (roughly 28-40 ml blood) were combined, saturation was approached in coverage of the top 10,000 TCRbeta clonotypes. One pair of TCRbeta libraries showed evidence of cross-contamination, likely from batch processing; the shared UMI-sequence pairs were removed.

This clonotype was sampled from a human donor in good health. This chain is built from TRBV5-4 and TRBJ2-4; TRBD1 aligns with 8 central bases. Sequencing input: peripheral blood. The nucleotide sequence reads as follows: TGTGCCAGCAGCTCGGGGACAGGAGAAAGATTAGCCAAAAACATTCAGTACTTC. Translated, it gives CASSSGTGERLAKNIQYF.